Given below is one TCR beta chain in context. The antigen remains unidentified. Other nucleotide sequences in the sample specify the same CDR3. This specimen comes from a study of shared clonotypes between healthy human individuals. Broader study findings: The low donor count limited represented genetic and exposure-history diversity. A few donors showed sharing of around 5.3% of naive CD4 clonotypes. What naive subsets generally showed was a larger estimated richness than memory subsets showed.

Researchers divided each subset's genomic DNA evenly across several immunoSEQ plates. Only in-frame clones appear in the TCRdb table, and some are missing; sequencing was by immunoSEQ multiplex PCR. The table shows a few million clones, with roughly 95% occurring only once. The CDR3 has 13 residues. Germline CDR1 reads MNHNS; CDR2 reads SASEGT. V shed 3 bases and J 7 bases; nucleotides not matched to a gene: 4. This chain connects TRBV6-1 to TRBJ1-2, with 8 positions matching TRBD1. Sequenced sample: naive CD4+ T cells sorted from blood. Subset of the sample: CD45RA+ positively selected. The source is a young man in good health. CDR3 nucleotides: TGTGCCAGCAGTGAGCAGGGGGCAAGTGGCTACACCTTC. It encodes CASSEQGASGYTF.